This is a list of T cell receptor beta chains from one sample in a study of shared clonotypes between healthy human individuals. Assay: immunoSEQ multiplex PCR; the TCRdb copy retains only in-frame clones and omits some. The data show a few hundred thousand clones, roughly 96% seen once. Material: memory CD8+ T cells sorted from blood. The receptors here all came from a young man in good health. Both conserved end residues are part of each CDR3. The D gene is left open where the match is weak. The listing skips clone size in some rows; elsewhere it reads once, few, many or a size class.

cdr3_aa	cdr3_nt	j_call	v_call	clone_size	d_call
CASSERDRGTGELFF	TGTGCCAGCAGTGAACGAGACAGGGGGACCGGGGAGCTGTTTTTT	TRBJ2-2	TRBV6-1	-	TRBD1
CASMADTQYF	TGTGCCAGCATGGCAGATACGCAGTATTTT	TRBJ2-3	TRBV28	-	-
CASSFASGNTYEQYF	TGTGCCAGCAGCTTTGCTAGCGGGAACACCTACGAGCAGTACTTC	TRBJ2-7	TRBV13	-	TRBD2
CASSGDGAREQYF	TGTGCCAGCAGTGGGGATGGGGCGAGGGAGCAGTACTTC	TRBJ2-7	TRBV25-1	-	-
CASSSPTSGITYEQYF	TGTGCCAGCAGCTCCCCGACTAGCGGGATAACCTACGAGCAGTACTTC	TRBJ2-7	TRBV6-6	-	TRBD2
CASSLRGQLYGYTF	TGTGCCAGCAGCTTGAGGGGCCAGCTCTATGGCTACACCTTC	TRBJ1-2	TRBV5-4	-	-
CASSAGYGYTF	TGTGCCAGCAGCGCAGGGTATGGCTACACCTTC	TRBJ1-2	TRBV9	-	-
CASSHRGRGTGELFF	TGTGCCAGCAGCCACAGGGGCCGGGGGACCGGGGAGCTGTTTTTT	TRBJ2-2	TRBV5-8	once	-
CASSLFHTTGDRDEQYF	TGTGCCAGCAGTTTATTTCATACCACTGGGGACAGGGACGAGCAGTACTTC	TRBJ2-7	TRBV28	-	TRBD1
CASSYSTGGRTEAFF	TGTGCCAGCAGTTACTCGACAGGGGGAAGGACTGAAGCTTTCTTT	TRBJ1-1	TRBV6-5	-	TRBD1
CAWSVPSDNYNEQFF	TGTGCCTGGAGTGTACCGAGCGACAATTACAATGAGCAGTTCTTC	TRBJ2-1	TRBV30	-	-
CASSWDAANTEAFF	TGCGCCAGCAGCTGGGACGCCGCGAACACTGAAGCTTTCTTT	TRBJ1-1	TRBV5-1	-	-
CAPGSTYEQYF	TGTGCCCCGGGGTCAACCTACGAGCAGTACTTC	TRBJ2-7	TRBV21-1	-	-
CASRSGESTEAFF	TGTGCCAGCCGTTCAGGGGAGAGCACTGAAGCTTTCTTT	TRBJ1-1	TRBV5-6	-	-